This TCR beta chain was profiled in a study of T cells after yellow fever vaccination. Study information: The SMART-Seq v4 Ultra Low Input method served to prepare the low-cell-number fractions.

Regarding the study as a whole: Clones from primary vaccination mostly reappeared after the booster (96% CD4, about 88% CD8). Weaker, the secondary response had a peak occurring faster, on day 5 versus 15.

About this clonotype: Antigen: not known.

V was pared by 5 bases and J by 8 bases, with 12 bases between. This CDR3 is 12 amino acids long. Template switching by 5'RACE produced TCR cDNA, adding a universal primer site and UMIs. MiXCR, run by TCRdb on the 5' RACE reads, gives a single entry per CDR3 protein. The data show just over 250,000 distinct CDR3 sequences, roughly 5% seen once. The rearrangement uses TRBV12-3 or TRBV12-4 and TRBJ1-1; D not resolved. The starting material was CD4+ T cells sorted from PBMCs, obtained on the day of the yellow fever booster vaccination. The TCR sequence derives from a man aged 18 to 30 who received the YFV17D yellow fever vaccine. Written as DNA, the CDR3 is TGTGCCAGCAGTCCAATACCGGGGGAAGCTTTCTTT. Its translation: CASSPIPGEAFF.